This TCR beta chain comes out of a study of immune heterogeneity within non-small cell lung tumors. Between the trimmed V and J ends, which lost 8 bases and 5 bases, there was a span of 12 bases. Germline V gene lookup returns CDR1 SNHLY and CDR2 FYNNEI. The CDR3 length is 12 residues. The authors amplified TCR beta CDR3 by multiplex PCR with 32 V and 13 J primers. TCRdb ran MiXCR on the multiplex PCR reads and lists one entry per CDR3 protein. Altogether more than 3,500 distinct CDR3 sequences are present, roughly 25% being singletons, with the ten largest covering roughly an eighth. With 550 to 700 ng used per sample, the template was genomic DNA from bulk tumor. In surgery, several biopsies were collected from each primary tumor at widely spaced sites. Patients had untreated, newly diagnosed non-small cell lung cancer and underwent curative surgery. This clonotype was recorded a few times.

Material for sequencing was lung tumor tissue. The chain joins TRBV2 to TRBJ1-2; D ambiguous. The sequence was obtained from a man between 60 and 70 years old with non-small cell lung cancer. The CDR3 DNA is TGTGCCAGCCGGAAGACGGAATATGGCTACACCTTC. It encodes CASRKTEYGYTF.